The 29 T cell receptor beta chains reported below all come from one sample, sequenced in a study of cytomegalovirus exposure and HLA in healthy donors (dated by TCRdb to 2015 to 2018). The receptor library was made with the immunoSEQ multiplex PCR assay. For the multiplex PCR, a mixture combining 60 forward primers for TCR Vbeta segments and 13 reverse primers for TCR Jbeta segments was used. As stored in TCRdb, this immuneACCESS dataset retains in-frame rearrangements with V and J assigned. A fraction of the clones does not appear; measured against another copy, unresolved V genes explain less than half of the discrepancy, and the remainder lacks a known reason. In this sample the table shows over 90,000 clones, 55% to 80% of which occur a single time. The biggest ten clones account for around 3.5% of the sample. Sequencing used PBMCs. These TCRs come from a middle-aged man in good health and CMV-seronegative.

The J gene is TRBJ2-2, the V gene TRBV5-6; TRBD2 matches 7 bases. The V segment lost 0 bases and the J segment 1 base; nucleotides outside the gene matches: 6. This CDR3 comprises 17 residues. Germline V gene sequence: CDR1 SGHDT, CDR2 YYEEEE. The CDR3 coding sequence is TGTGCCAGCAGCTTGGAGTTAACGGGGGGGAACACCGGGGAGCTGTTTTTT. It encodes CASSLELTGGNTGELFF.

The chain recombines TRBV5-1 with TRBJ1-1, with TRBD1 matching 7 bases. This CDR3 contains 15 residues. Losses at the gene ends were 4 bases for V and 7 bases for J; bases not matched to a gene: 13. Germline V lookup: CDR1 SGHRS, CDR2 YFSETQ. CDR3 nucleotides: TGCGCCAGCAGCCCGCCGAGGACAGGCCTAATTGAAGCTTTCTTT. As protein: CASSPPRTGLIEAFF. The variable domain in full, with the rest retrieved from reference TRBV5-1 and TRBJ1-1, is KAGVTQTPRYLIKTRGQQVTLSCSPISGHRSVSWYQQTPGQGLQFLFEYFSETQRNKGNFPGRFSGRQFSNSRSEMNVSTLELGDSALYLCASSPPRTGLIEAFFGQGTRLTVV.

The gene calls are TRBV6-1 and TRBJ2-7; no reliable D call. Looked up from germline, CDR1 is MNHNS and CDR2 is SASEGT. The CDR3 loop spans 13 amino acids. Deletions cut 9 bases from V and 3 bases from J, with 15 bases between. CDR3 sequence reads: CASRSVSSYEQYF. DNA of the CDR3: TGTGCCAGTCGTAGTGTGTCGAGCTACGAGCAGTACTTC.

On this clone itself: The conserved closing phenylalanine or tryptophan is absent in this CDR3, likely reflecting a read error. This chain joins TRBV5-6 and TRBJ1-1; D ambiguous. Deletions cut 1 base from V and 0 bases from J, with 10 bases between. The CDR3 consists of 15 residues. Germline CDR1 is SGHDT and CDR2 is YYEEEE. CDR3 in DNA: TGTGCCAGCAGCTTGAGGAGGGCAATGAACACTGAAGCTTTCGTT. It is translated as CASSLRRAMNTEAFV.

The rearrangement uses TRBV28 and TRBJ2-2; 7 bases fit TRBD1. Per the germline V gene, CDR1 is MDHEN and CDR2 is SYDVKM. V was pared by 2 bases and J by 5 bases, with 8 bases of the junction left unmatched. CDR3 length: 16 amino acids. DNA for the CDR3: TGTGCCAGCAGTTTAATATTGGAGGACAGGACCGGGGAGCTGTTTTTT. It encodes CASSLILEDRTGELFF.

This chain links TRBV5-4 with TRBJ2-5; 7 bases are a match to TRBD2. The junction had 7 bases not matched to a gene; V was cut back by 3 bases and J by 2 bases. The CDR3 contains 15 residues. CDR1 is SGHNT, CDR2 YYREEE, per germline (reference sequence). The CDR3 nucleotides read TGTGCCAGCAGCTCTTGGGCTAGCGGACAAGAGACCCAGTACTTC. Translated, it gives CASSSWASGQETQYF.

The chain uses TRBV9 and TRBJ2-7; D remains ambiguous. CDR1 SGDLS and CDR2 YYNGEE come from the germline V gene. Trimming took off 0 bases at V and 2 bases at J, with 12 bases between the two ends. This CDR3 has 15 amino acids. DNA for the CDR3: TGTGCCAGCAGCGTAGCATGGGCTTTAACCTACGAGCAGTACTTC. It encodes CASSVAWALTYEQYF.

The CDR3 sequence: CASRLSGASTDTQYF. The CDR3 coding sequence is TGTGCCAGCCGACTTAGCGGGGCTAGCACAGATACGCAGTATTTT. V usage is TRBV6-5 and J usage is TRBJ2-3; 8 bases align to TRBD2. CDR3 size: 15 residues. The germline gives CDR1 MNHEY, CDR2 SVGAGI. V was pared by 8 bases and J by 0 bases, with 7 bases of the junction left unmatched.

J is TRBJ1-4 and V is TRBV2; a weak D match, TRBD1 (5 bases). Germline loops: CDR1 SNHLY, CDR2 FYNNEI. Trimming took 7 bases from V and 2 from J, leaving 11 bases between them. The CDR3 is 14 amino acids. The CDR3 is CASTWEGTNEKLFF. The CDR3 region has the DNA TGTGCCAGCACCTGGGAGGGGACTAATGAAAAACTGTTTTTT.

The V call is TRBV30, the J call TRBJ1-5; D remains unclear. Germline CDR1 and CDR2: GTSNPN and SVGIG (reference sequence). The CDR3 consists of 13 residues. V lost 0 bases, J lost 1 base, and 4 bases lay in between. The CDR3 spells CAWSVKSNQPQHF. In DNA form, the CDR3 reads TGTGCCTGGAGTGTTAAAAGCAATCAGCCCCAGCATTTT.

V and J are TRBV4-2 and TRBJ2-7; D remains ambiguous. Germline V gives CDR1 LGHNA, CDR2 YNFKEQ. This CDR3 region has 13 residues. Between the trimmed V and J ends, which lost 5 bases and 1 base, there was a span of 9 bases. DNA of the CDR3: TGTGCCAGCAGCGCTGACATTTCCTACGAGCAGTACTTC. It is translated as CASSADISYEQYF.

This clone is termed medium-sized. V usage is TRBV18 and J usage is TRBJ2-1; 9 bases line up with TRBD2. Germline CDR1 reads KGHSH; CDR2 reads LQKENI. This CDR3 comprises 14 residues. The trim removed 5 bases at V and 5 bases at J, leaving 4 bases unmatched. CDR3 protein: CASSRCGGDNEQFF. The CDR3 DNA reads as TGTGCCAGCTCAAGGTGCGGGGGGGACAATGAGCAGTTCTTC.

CDR3 coding DNA: TGTGCAAGTCGCCCCCGGACTAGCGGAAACCAAGAGACCCAGTACTTC. Protein sequence: CASRPRTSGNQETQYF. This chain links TRBV12-2 with TRBJ2-5; the D call in the table, TRBD2, was not verified against the DNA. TRBV12-2 constitutes a pseudogene. CDR3 size: 16 residues.

V gene TRBV19 combines with J gene TRBJ2-7, with TRBD1 as a possible D gene (5 bases). Trimming pared 6 bases from V and 2 bases from J, leaving 11 bases between. Per the germline V gene, CDR1 is LNHDA and CDR2 is SQIVND (reference sequence). The CDR3 spans 13 residues. For the CDR3, the DNA is TGTGCCAGTAGCACGACAGCCGCCTACGAGCAGTACTTC. Translated, it gives CASSTTAAYEQYF.

CDR3 coding DNA: TGTGCCAGCAGCGTAGACGGGGGGACCCAGTACTTC. Encoded protein: CASSVDGGTQYF. This chain joins TRBV9 and TRBJ2-5, with D maybe TRBD2 (6 bases). Germline V lookup: CDR1 SGDLS, CDR2 YYNGEE. There are 12 residues in the CDR3. The V gene lost 0 bases and the J gene lost 7 bases, with 7 bases spanning the gap.

This clone was recorded a few times. The rearrangement uses TRBV30 and TRBJ2-1; weak D call: TRBD2 (6 bases). This CDR3 spans 14 amino acids. V was pared by 0 bases and J by 8 bases, with 14 bases between. Germline CDR1 GTSNPN, CDR2 SVGIG (reference sequence). The DNA for the CDR3 is TGTGCCTGGAGTGTATGGAGGGAGGTCGATGAGCAGTTCTTC. Its protein is CAWSVWREVDEQFF.

J is TRBJ2-3 and V is TRBV15; 10 positions match TRBD1. The CDR3 loop spans 15 amino acids. Per germline, CDR1 LNHNV and CDR2 YYDKDF (reference sequence). V gave up 5 bases and J gave up 3 bases; unmatched junction bases: 5. The CDR3 region is CATSSGQGGTDTQYF. DNA for the CDR3: TGTGCCACCAGCTCCGGACAGGGGGGGACAGATACGCAGTATTTT.

The J gene is TRBJ2-2, the V gene TRBV9; TRBD2 agrees at 7 bases. The V gene's germline CDR1 is SGDLS and CDR2 YYNGEE. V lost 3 bases to trimming and J lost 4 bases; unmatched junction nucleotides: 3. The CDR3 covers 14 residues. This CDR3 reads CASSGLASTGELFF. The CDR3 DNA reads TGTGCCAGCAGCGGACTAGCATCCACCGGGGAGCTGTTTTTT.

This clone was counted a few times. This chain uses TRBV6-5 with TRBJ1-5; D is undetermined. Germline loops: CDR1 MNHEY, CDR2 SVGAGI. V was pared by 5 bases and J by 1 base, with 12 bases between. The CDR3 spans 15 residues. CDR3 nucleotide sequence: TGTGCCAGCAGTGGTGGCAGAGGGAGCAATCAGCCCCAGCATTTT. As protein: CASSGGRGSNQPQHF.

The chain recombines TRBV7-8 with TRBJ1-1, with D tentatively TRBD1 (6 bases). This CDR3 is 17 amino acids long. V lost 3 bases and J lost 1, with 18 bases in between. Germline loops: CDR1 SGHVS, CDR2 FQNEAQ. The CDR3 nucleotides read TGTGCCAGCAGCTTTTACAGGGTAGCCTTCAAGAACACTGAAGCTTTCTTT. This encodes CASSFYRVAFKNTEAFF.

The chain employs TRBV6-1 and TRBJ1-2; D uncertain. This CDR3 comprises 16 residues. V was cut by 2 bases and J by 0 bases, with 13 bases left in between. In germline, CDR1 is MNHNS, CDR2 SASEGT. This CDR3 is CASSEFVAVANYGYTF. CDR3 coding DNA: TGTGCCAGCAGTGAATTTGTGGCCGTGGCTAACTATGGCTACACCTTC.

The rearrangement uses TRBV19 and TRBJ2-1; D perhaps matches TRBD1 (5 bases). Per germline, CDR1 LNHDA and CDR2 SQIVND (reference sequence). This CDR3 has 13 amino acids. V was cut by 9 bases and J by 4 bases, with 13 bases left in between. DNA of the CDR3: TGTGCCAGCAAAGACAGAACATACAATGAGCAGTTCTTC. Translated, it gives CASKDRTYNEQFF.

This clone was detected only once. This chain uses TRBV4-1 with TRBJ2-2, with 8 bases identical to TRBD1. The CDR3 has 19 residues. Per the germline V gene, CDR1 is MGHRA and CDR2 is YSYEKL. J gave up 1 base and V 1 base, and 11 bases lay outside the gene matches. In DNA form, the CDR3 reads TGCGCCAGCAGCCAAGGAGCCAGGGGGCGCGATCTGAACACCGGGGAGCTGTTTTTT. Encoded protein: CASSQGARGRDLNTGELFF.

The J gene is TRBJ2-7, the V gene TRBV5-1, with TRBD1 matching 8 bases. CDR3 length equals 15 residues. V shed 4 bases, J shed 3 bases, and the junction held 9 bases outside the gene matches. Per the germline V gene, CDR1 is SGHRS and CDR2 is YFSETQ. CDR3 residues: CASSQTGQGNYEQYF. DNA for the CDR3: TGCGCCAGCAGCCAAACTGGACAGGGTAACTACGAGCAGTACTTC.

This chain connects TRBV13 to TRBJ2-7; 8 bases fit TRBD1. The CDR3 loop spans 15 amino acids. The V segment lost 5 bases and the J segment 2 bases; nucleotides outside the gene matches: 8. Germline values: CDR1 PRHDT, CDR2 FYEKMQ (reference sequence). Here the CDR3 reads CASSATGTGPYEQYF. CDR3 nucleotides: TGTGCCAGCAGCGCTACCGGGACAGGACCCTACGAGCAGTACTTC.

The chain couples TRBV28 to TRBJ2-2, with 10 bases matching TRBD1. The junction had 9 bases not matched to a gene; V was cut back by 4 bases and J by 4 bases. The germline V gene encodes CDR1 MDHEN and CDR2 SYDVKM. The CDR3 has 17 residues. The CDR3 DNA sequence: TGTGCCAGCAGTTCTTTTGCCGGGACAGGGGCCACCGGGGAGCTGTTTTTT. It is translated as CASSSFAGTGATGELFF.

The CDR3 sequence: CASSLQVSFYGYTF. The CDR3 bases are TGTGCCAGCAGTTTGCAGGTCTCTTTCTATGGCTACACCTTC. The V call is TRBV28, the J call TRBJ1-2; no definite D call. Trimming stripped 3 bases from V and 4 bases from J, with 12 bases between. The length of the CDR3 is 14 residues. The germline CDR1 and CDR2 sequences are MDHEN and SYDVKM.

The V call is TRBV29-1, the J call TRBJ2-1, with 8 bases identical to TRBD2. The CDR3 contains 18 residues. After removal of 1 base from V and 2 bases from J, the junction contained 13 bases not matched to a gene. Germline V gives CDR1 SQVTM, CDR2 ANQGSEA. DNA of the CDR3: TGCAGCGTTGAAGGTCTTTTAGGTACTAGCGGAACCTACAATGAGCAGTTCTTC. Translated, it gives CSVEGLLGTSGTYNEQFF.

This clone came up many times. The genes are TRBV4-3 and TRBJ1-1, with 9 bases identical to TRBD1. J gave up 11 bases and V 3 bases, and 7 bases lay outside the gene matches. The CDR3 contains 13 residues. Germline V gives CDR1 LGHNA, CDR2 YSLEER. CDR3 loop: CASSQHRGRDAFF. CDR3 in DNA: TGCGCCAGCAGCCAGCACAGGGGGCGAGACGCTTTCTTT.